This TCR beta chain was recorded in a study of OX40 agonist ivuxolimab in advanced cancers. Overall study results and limits: The specificity for antigen of the expanded peripheral T cells was not determined.

Assay: immunoSEQ multiplex PCR; the TCRdb copy retains only in-frame clones and omits some. The table records 150,000 to 170,000 clones, 85% to 95% of them present only once. With regard to this clone: Its antigen is unknown.

Individuals having autoimmune disease history or systemic immunosuppression were not enrolled. The CDR3 is 14 amino acids. Trimming took 5 bases from V and 2 from J, leaving 10 bases between them. CDR1 is MNHEY and CDR2 is SMNVEV in the germline V gene (reference sequence). The genes are TRBV27 and TRBJ2-1; no definite D call. The sequencing here drew on CD4+ or CD8+ T cells sorted from blood, taken in a trial of the OX40 agonist ivuxolimab. The source of this sequence is an adult with an advanced solid tumor such as melanoma, head and neck, liver or kidney cancer. CDR3 coding DNA: TGTGCCAGCAGTCCCCTCTCCCCCTACAATGAGCAGTTCTTC. It encodes CASSPLSPYNEQFF.